The 19 T cell receptor beta chains below come from one sample, sequenced in a study of blood T cell repertoires in COVID-19. Repertoires were generated with immunoSEQ multiplex PCR, while TCRdb's copy carries only in-frame clones and drops some. Counted here are roughly 100,000 clones, roughly 79% occurring once; the ten biggest clones make up 4% to 6%. Sequenced: peripheral blood. Receptors originate from a man older than 75 with COVID-19, enrolled during active disease.

The chain combines TRBV6-1 with TRBJ1-5, with a weak D call TRBD1 (6 bases). Germline CDR1 and CDR2: MNHNS and SASEGT. The CDR3 length is 15 residues. V shed 3 bases and J shed 3 bases, with 12 bases lying between them. The CDR3 nucleotides read TGTGCCAGCAGTGAGGACAGCGCGTACAATCAGCCCCAGCATTTT. This translates into CASSEDSAYNQPQHF.

The J gene is TRBJ2-7, the V gene TRBV5-1, with D unresolved. V lost 5 bases, J lost 4 bases, and 10 bases lay in between. Germline assignment: CDR1 SGHRS and CDR2 YFSETQ. The CDR3 has 12 amino acids. DNA of the CDR3: TGCGCCAGCAGATATACCGGTTACGAGCAGTACTTC. This sequence encodes CASRYTGYEQYF.

The rearrangement uses TRBV7-2 and TRBJ2-3; 7 bases fit TRBD1. V lost 5 bases to trimming and J lost 0 bases; unmatched junction nucleotides: 5. The CDR3 covers 15 residues. Germline V gives CDR1 SGHTA, CDR2 FQGNSA. The CDR3 sequence is CASSVTGQSTDTQYF. DNA for the CDR3: TGTGCCAGCAGCGTGACGGGACAGAGCACAGATACGCAGTATTTT.

V is TRBV5-1 and J is TRBJ2-2, with 7 bases matching TRBD1. Per germline, CDR1 SGHRS and CDR2 YFSETQ. After removal of 4 bases from V and 1 base from J, the junction contained 4 bases not matched to a gene. The CDR3 has 15 amino acids. The CDR3 loop reads CASSLWTGNTGELFF. The CDR3 nucleotides read TGCGCCAGCAGCCTATGGACAGGGAACACCGGGGAGCTGTTTTTT.

This clone was detected a few times. The CDR3 DNA sequence: TGCGCCACCCAAACAGGGGGTGACACCTACGAGCAGTACTTC. Encoded protein: CATQTGGDTYEQYF. This chain uses TRBV10-2 with TRBJ2-7; 8 positions match TRBD1. Germline V gives CDR1 WSHSY, CDR2 SAAADI. The CDR3 sequence is 14 residues long. V lost 10 bases, J lost 2 bases, and 10 bases stayed unmatched.

V is TRBV7-2 and J is TRBJ2-5; perhaps TRBD2 as D (6 bases). This CDR3 has 13 residues. Germline loops: CDR1 SGHTA, CDR2 FQGNSA. Trimming took off 5 bases at V and 2 bases at J, with 9 bases between the two ends. CDR3 in amino acids: CASSVGLQETQYF. The CDR3 DNA reads as TGTGCCAGCAGCGTGGGACTGCAAGAGACCCAGTACTTC.

The rearrangement links TRBV5-1 to TRBJ2-2, with 10 bases lining up with TRBD1. Germline CDR1 reads SGHRS; CDR2 reads YFSETQ. CDR3 length: 16 residues. Trimming cost V 1 base and J 7 bases; bases outside gene matches: 7. In DNA form, the CDR3 reads TGCGCCAGCAGCTTGATGGGACAGGGGAGAGTCGGGGAGCTGTTTTTT. The encoded protein is CASSLMGQGRVGELFF.

The J gene is TRBJ1-1, the V gene TRBV5-5; maybe TRBD1 (5 bases). The V gene lost 4 bases and the J gene lost 0 bases, with 13 bases spanning the gap. Germline V gives CDR1 SGHKS, CDR2 YYEKEE (reference sequence). The CDR3 has 15 residues. The chain's CDR3 is CASSTSGGLNTEAFF. The CDR3 DNA is TGTGCCAGCAGCACATCGGGGGGACTGAACACTGAAGCTTTCTTT.

The DNA of the CDR3 is TGTGCCAGCTCACCAACCCGGGAGGGCACCGGGGAGCTGTTTTTT. It specifies CASSPTREGTGELFF. The chain uses TRBV18 and TRBJ2-2; 8 bases fit TRBD2. V lost 2 bases and J lost 4; bases outside the gene matches: 3. The CDR3 is made up of 15 amino acids. Germline V lookup: CDR1 KGHSH, CDR2 LQKENI. The full variable domain, its missing parts supplied by reference TRBV18 and TRBJ2-2, is NAGVMQNPRHLVRRRGQEARLRCSPMKGHSHVYWYRQLPEEGLKFMVYLQKENIIDESGMPKERFSAEFPKEGPSILRIQQVVRGDSAAYFCASSPTREGTGELFFGEGSRLTVL.

The chain recombines TRBV11-3 with TRBJ2-1; 7 positions agree with TRBD2. The CDR3 has 15 amino acids. Germline CDR1 and CDR2: SGHNT and YENEEA. V dropped 1 base and J dropped 7; count of bases not matched to a gene: 7. The CDR3 nucleotides are TGTGCCAGCAGCTTAGGGGGGAGGGGTAGTAATGAGCAGTTCTTC. Its protein is CASSLGGRGSNEQFF.

The chain joins TRBV30 to TRBJ1-2; D remains unclear. Germline CDR1 and CDR2: GTSNPN and SVGIG (reference sequence). Trimming cost V 3 bases and J 2 bases, with 4 bases left between them. This CDR3 contains 11 residues. This CDR3 is CAWSGNYGYTF. For the CDR3, the DNA is TGTGCCTGGAGCGGGAACTATGGCTACACCTTC. Using reference TRBV30 and TRBJ1-2 for the parts outside the CDR3, the full variable domain is SQTIHQWPATLVQPVGSPLSLECTVEGTSNPNLYWYRQAAGRGLQLLFYSVGIGQISSEVPQNLSASRPQDRQFILSSKKLLLSDSGFYLCAWSGNYGYTFGSGTRLTVV.

The table lists this clone with a few counts. The CDR3 sequence is CASSPSFASGTYNEQFF. In nucleotides, the CDR3 is TGTGCCAGCAGCCCCTCGTTTGCTAGCGGGACCTACAATGAGCAGTTCTTC. The chain has TRBV5-4 and TRBJ2-1, with 9 bases that match TRBD2. CDR1 is SGHNT and CDR2 is YYREEE in the germline V gene (reference sequence). This CDR3 contains 17 residues. V shed 4 bases, J shed 2 bases, and the junction held 10 bases outside the gene matches.

The CDR3 nucleotides read TGTGCCAGTAGTCTTAGGGGACAGGCAAACACTGAAGCTTTCTTT. Its protein is CASSLRGQANTEAFF. This chain links TRBV19 with TRBJ1-1; 8 positions agree with TRBD1. Germline V gene lookup returns CDR1 LNHDA and CDR2 SQIVND (reference sequence). After removal of 5 bases from V and 2 bases from J, the junction contained 7 bases not matched to a gene. This CDR3 contains 15 residues.

This chain connects TRBV11-2 to TRBJ2-2, with TRBD2 matching 10 bases. This CDR3 has 17 residues. In germline, CDR1 is SGHAT, CDR2 FQNNGV. The junction had 2 bases not matched to a gene; V was cut back by 0 bases and J by 1 base. CDR3 sequence: CASSLDGTSVNTGELFF. CDR3 in DNA: TGTGCCAGCAGCTTAGATGGGACTAGCGTGAACACCGGGGAGCTGTTTTTT.

This clone turned up a few times. This chain uses TRBV19 with TRBJ2-7; 8 positions agree with TRBD2. V lost 6 bases and J lost 2; bases outside the gene matches: 9. Germline assignment: CDR1 LNHDA and CDR2 SQIVND (reference sequence). CDR3 size: 15 residues. The CDR3 nucleotides read TGTGCCAGTAGCCCGCGGGGGGCCACCACCTACGAGCAGTACTTC. Residues: CASSPRGATTYEQYF.

J is TRBJ2-1 and V is TRBV7-2; D is possibly TRBD2 (6 bases). The V and J ends lost 4 bases and 0 bases respectively, with 13 bases between them. CDR3 length: 16 residues. Germline V CDR1 and CDR2: SGHTA, FQGNSA. CDR3 protein: CASSSGGGVSYNEQFF. The CDR3 DNA sequence: TGTGCCAGCAGCTCAGGAGGCGGGGTCTCCTACAATGAGCAGTTCTTC.

This clone was observed a single time. The chain links TRBV24-1 to TRBJ1-2; 9 nucleotides match TRBD1. J was trimmed by 6 bases and V by 5 bases; bases with no gene match: 12. Germline lookup yields CDR1 KGHDR and CDR2 SFDVKD. This CDR3 spans 16 amino acids. CDR3 amino acids: CATSAPDRGRVDGYTF. As DNA, the CDR3 is TGTGCCACCAGTGCCCCGGACAGGGGTAGGGTCGATGGCTACACCTTC.

The CDR3, as DNA: TGTGCCAGCAGACTTTCGGTCTCATACGAGCAGTACTTC. It is translated as CASRLSVSYEQYF. The rearrangement links TRBV25-1 to TRBJ2-7; D unresolved. Germline CDR1 and CDR2: MGHDK and SYGVNS. The CDR3 loop spans 13 amino acids. The V end was cut by 6 bases, the J end by 4 bases, with 13 bases between.

This rearrangement joins TRBV7-8 to TRBJ2-2, with D possibly matching TRBD1 (7 bases). The V and J ends lost 5 bases and 0 bases respectively, with 10 bases between them. Germline CDR1 SGHVS, CDR2 FQNEAQ. CDR3 length: 15 residues. CDR3 protein: CASSAGQTNTGELFF. The CDR3 DNA sequence: TGTGCCAGCAGCGCGGGACAGACGAACACCGGGGAGCTGTTTTTT.